These 21 T cell receptor beta chains share one sample of origin, sequenced in a study of CD8 T cells in ankylosing spondylitis. TCRdb re-derived calls from the 5' RACE reads in MiXCR, one entry per CDR3 protein. The repertoire includes some 220,000 distinct CDR3 sequences, about 10% of them detected once, and 2.6% sits in the top ten. The sample was blood, either unsorted or a sorted T cell fraction (not recorded which). These receptors all stem from a male donor with ankylosing spondylitis or in good health (not recorded which).

The chain joins TRBV5-6 to TRBJ2-2; D gene unclear. The CDR3 spans 14 residues. V was trimmed by 5 bases and J by 6 bases, leaving 14 bases between them. Germline lookup yields CDR1 SGHDT and CDR2 YYEEEE. The CDR3 here is CASRGVSSSGELFF. In DNA form, the CDR3 reads TGTGCCAGCAGGGGCGTTAGCAGTTCCGGGGAGCTGTTTTTT.

This clonotype was recorded at least ten times. The chain joins TRBV5-4 to TRBJ2-1, with 10 bases identical to TRBD2. The CDR3 is 15 residues long. The junction had 7 bases not matched to a gene; V was cut back by 0 bases and J by 10 bases. The germline V gene encodes CDR1 SGHNT and CDR2 YYREEE (reference sequence). The CDR3 reads CASSLVRTSGEEQFF. Written as DNA, the CDR3 is TGTGCCAGCAGCTTGGTGCGGACTAGCGGTGAGGAGCAGTTCTTC.

This clonotype has ten or more counts. This chain uses TRBV27 with TRBJ2-3, with 7 bases that match TRBD2. The germline V gene encodes CDR1 MNHEY and CDR2 SMNVEV (reference sequence). CDR3 length: 15 amino acids. The V gene end was trimmed by 2 bases and the J gene end by 1 base; junction bases not matched to a gene: 3. CDR3 amino acids: CASSLGGRGTDTQYF. In nucleotides, the CDR3 is TGTGCCAGCAGTTTAGGGGGGAGGGGCACAGATACGCAGTATTTT.

This clonotype appeared many times. The chain is built from TRBV5-1 and TRBJ2-3, with no clear D. V lost 10 bases to trimming and J lost 0 bases, with 9 bases between them. CDR1 is SGHRS and CDR2 is YFSETQ in the germline V gene. The CDR3 sequence is 12 residues long. Here the CDR3 reads CASRKSTDTQYF. The DNA for the CDR3 is TGCGCCTCACGGAAGAGCACAGATACGCAGTATTTT. Looking up the rest from reference TRBV5-1 and TRBJ2-3 gives the full variable domain: KAGVTQTPRYLIKTRGQQVTLSCSPISGHRSVSWYQQTPGQGLQFLFEYFSETQRNKGNFPGRFSGRQFSNSRSEMNVSTLELGDSALYLCASRKSTDTQYFGPGTRLTVL.

The rearrangement joins TRBV5-4 to TRBJ1-1; TRBD1 is a possible D gene (5 bases). Trimming left V 1 base short and J 4 bases short, with 14 bases between. The CDR3 totals 15 residues. CDR1 and CDR2 (germline): SGHNT, YYREEE (reference sequence). This chain's CDR3 is CASSLIGGSGTEAFF. The DNA of the CDR3 is TGTGCCAGCAGCTTGATCGGGGGATCGGGCACTGAAGCTTTCTTT. The entire variable domain, with the rest obtained from reference TRBV5-4 and TRBJ1-1, is as follows: ETGVTQSPTHLIKTRGQQVTLRCSSQSGHNTVSWYQQALGQGPQFIFQYYREEENGRGNFPPRFSGLQFPNYSSELNVNALELDDSALYLCASSLIGGSGTEAFFGQGTRLTVV.

This clonotype was seen at least ten times. V is TRBV6-1 and J is TRBJ2-7, with D possibly being TRBD2 (5 bases). V was pared by 6 bases and J by 1 base, with 16 bases between. Germline V gene data show CDR1 as MNHNS and CDR2 as SASEGT. The CDR3 is 15 amino acids. CDR3 sequence: CASRGRSGPSYEQYF. The CDR3 nucleotides read TGTGCCAGCAGGGGCCGGAGCGGACCTTCCTACGAGCAGTACTTC.

This clonotype showed up many times. The chain combines TRBV10-3 with TRBJ1-2, with 9 bases fitting TRBD1. J gave up 4 bases and V 6 bases, and 6 bases lay outside the gene matches. The CDR3 is 14 residues long. Germline CDR1 ENHRY, CDR2 SYGVKD. The CDR3 DNA is TGTGCCATCAGCAAGGACAGGGGATCCTATGGCTACACCTTC. This gives the protein CAISKDRGSYGYTF.

This clonotype was picked up many times. V gene TRBV20-1 combines with J gene TRBJ1-5, with TRBD1 as a possible D gene (6 bases). The CDR3 totals 14 residues. The germline V and J ends were trimmed by 6 bases and 7 bases, with 19 bases remaining between them. Germline-derived CDR1 and CDR2 are DFQATT and SNEGSKA (reference sequence). The CDR3, as DNA: TGCAGTGCCATTTCCACAGGGCTACGGCAGCCCCAGCATTTT. The encoded protein is CSAISTGLRQPQHF.

This clonotype was found many times. The V call is TRBV18, the J call TRBJ2-1, with 9 nucleotides matching TRBD2. The CDR3 runs to 15 residues. Germline V CDR1 and CDR2: KGHSH, LQKENI. With 4 bases clipped from V and 4 bases from J, the junction kept 5 bases outside the gene matches. CDR3 DNA: TGTGCCAGCTCACAGGCTAGCGGGGATTACAATGAGCAGTTCTTC. This translates into CASSQASGDYNEQFF.

Ten or more counts support this clonotype. The rearrangement uses TRBV12-3 or TRBV12-4 and TRBJ2-7, with 7 nucleotides matching TRBD2. Trimming cost V 5 bases and J 7 bases; bases outside gene matches: 5. There are 12 residues in the CDR3. The CDR3 spells CASSPGGGEQYF. The CDR3 DNA reads TGTGCCAGCAGTCCCGGGGGAGGGGAGCAGTACTTC.

This clonotype occurred many times. The chain links TRBV20-1 to TRBJ1-1, with 12 bases identical to TRBD1. CDR3 size: 13 residues. V shed 3 bases and J 10 bases; nucleotides not matched to a gene: 6. Germline lookup yields CDR1 DFQATT and CDR2 SNEGSKA (reference sequence). The chain's CDR3 is CSARGTGGGRAFF. Here the CDR3 DNA reads TGCAGTGCTAGGGGGACAGGGGGCGGTAGAGCTTTCTTT.

This clonotype was detected many times. This chain joins TRBV10-3 and TRBJ1-3; D not certain. From germline, CDR1 is ENHRY and CDR2 SYGVKD. This CDR3 contains 17 residues. V was clipped by 1 base and J by 0 bases, with 13 bases between them. The CDR3: CAISEYLTPASGNTIYF. The DNA for the CDR3 is TGTGCCATCAGTGAGTACCTGACACCAGCCTCTGGAAACACCATATATTTT.

This clonotype was detected many times. The genes are TRBV12-3 or TRBV12-4 and TRBJ2-3; perhaps TRBD2 as D (6 bases). V dropped 0 bases and J dropped 14 bases, with 12 bases sitting between them. The CDR3 runs 12 residues. CDR3 region: CASSLASGRGYF. As DNA, the CDR3 is TGTGCCAGCAGTTTAGCTAGCGGACGAGGGTATTTT.

Regarding this clonotype: This could be a read error, since a much larger clone is one nucleotide away. This sequence joins TRBV6-2 or TRBV6-3 and TRBJ2-1; D might be TRBD1 or TRBD2, each matching 5 bases. From germline, CDR1 is MNHEY and CDR2 SVGEGT. CDR3 size: 14 residues. Trimming pared 7 bases from V and 9 bases from J, leaving 19 bases between. For the CDR3, the DNA is TGTGCCAGCACCCGGGACCAGGGCCATACTGAGCAGTTCTTC. Its translation: CASTRDQGHTEQFF.

This clonotype was picked up many times. The chain combines TRBV5-6 with TRBJ2-3; 7 nucleotides line up with TRBD1. Germline-derived CDR1 and CDR2 are SGHDT and YYEEEE. The V segment lost 3 bases and the J segment 0 bases; nucleotides outside the gene matches: 7. The CDR3 is made up of 16 amino acids. CDR3 sequence reads: CASSSGQASSTDTQYF. The DNA of the CDR3 is TGTGCCAGCAGCTCCGGACAGGCCTCTAGCACAGATACGCAGTATTTT. The variable domain in full, completed from reference TRBV5-6 and TRBJ2-3, reads DAGVTQSPTHLIKTRGQQVTLRCSPKSGHDTVSWYQQALGQGPQFIFQYYEEEERQRGNFPDRFSGHQFPNYSSELNVNALLLGDSALYLCASSSGQASSTDTQYFGPGTRLTVL.

This clonotype came up many times. The chain uses TRBV20-1 and TRBJ2-7; D is unclear. Germline values: CDR1 DFQATT, CDR2 SNEGSKA (reference sequence). The CDR3 sequence is 13 residues long. The germline V and J ends were trimmed by 3 bases and 0 bases, with 9 bases remaining between them. CDR3 in amino acids: CSASKSSSYEQYF. The CDR3 nucleotides are TGCAGTGCTAGTAAGTCCAGCTCCTACGAGCAGTACTTC.

This clonotype was seen repeatedly, ten times or more. The chain recombines TRBV20-1 with TRBJ2-7; 10 bases map to TRBD1. V gave up 6 bases and J gave up 4 bases; unmatched junction bases: 9. CDR1 and CDR2 (germline): DFQATT, SNEGSKA (reference sequence). This CDR3 contains 14 residues. CDR3 loop: CSANYRDRGYEQYF. The CDR3 nucleotides read TGCAGTGCCAACTACCGGGACAGGGGTTACGAGCAGTACTTC.

This clonotype was seen at least ten times. Here the CDR3 reads CASSSRRGAQYF. DNA of the CDR3: TGTGCCAGCAGCTCCCGGCGGGGGGCCCAGTACTTC. J is TRBJ2-5 and V is TRBV7-2; 8 positions agree with TRBD2. CDR1 SGHTA and CDR2 FQGNSA come from the germline V gene. The CDR3 consists of 12 residues. V trimming: 4 bases; J trimming: 9 bases; junction bases outside the gene matches: 4.

This clonotype was found many times. The chain has TRBV3-1 and TRBJ1-1; D is ambiguous. CDR1 and CDR2 (germline): LGHDT, YNNKEL (reference sequence). V gave up 1 base and J gave up 6 bases, with 3 bases separating them. The CDR3 has 11 amino acids. CDR3 bases: TGTGCCAGCAGCCAAGCGGCTGAAGCTTTCTTT. Amino acids: CASSQAAEAFF.

A remark on this clonotype: A much larger clone differs from this one at a single base, so this may be a read error. The genes are TRBV27 and TRBJ2-7; TRBD2 agrees at 7 bases. The CDR3 runs to 15 residues. CDR1 and CDR2 (germline): MNHEY, SMNVEV (reference sequence). The CDR3, as DNA: TGTGCCAGCAGTAGAGCGGGACTCTCCTCCCACGAGCAGTACTTC. This codes for CASSRAGLSSHEQYF.

The table lists this clonotype with many counts. V usage is TRBV11-3 and J usage is TRBJ2-2; no firm D call. Germline V gene data show CDR1 as SGHNT and CDR2 as YENEEA. The CDR3 has 14 residues. Deletions cut 0 bases from V and 4 bases from J, with 6 bases between. Written as DNA, the CDR3 is TGTGCCAGCAGCTTAGAACCTTCCACCGGGGAGCTGTTTTTT. It codes for CASSLEPSTGELFF.